This TCR beta chain was retrieved from a study of technical replicates of blood from several donors (TCRdb year 2017). In its sample, this clone was seen a few times. Its antigen is still unknown. The record has no base qualities; no much larger clone is one base away. The method behind the library was the immunoSEQ multiplex PCR assay. Entries here come from immuneACCESS through TCRdb and include only in-frame sequences with V and J called. Some clones fail to appear in such tables; in the studies checked, an unresolved V gene covers under half of the shortfall, and the cause of the remainder is unknown. The sample table holds around 15,000 clones, of which roughly 84% were seen once. 12% of the sample rests with the top ten. A distance of 11 bases separates the germline ends of V and J, which lose 4 bases and 5 bases respectively. The CDR3 holds 13 amino acids from the cysteine to the phenylalanine. Solely the CDR3 DNA is kept, with 39 bases framed from the first base. The germline V gene (reference sequence) yields LNHDA for CDR1 and SQIVND for CDR2.

The TCR comes from a human donor in good health. The V and J segments used are TRBV19 and TRBJ1-2; a tentative D match to TRBD1 spans 6 bases. The sample was PBMCs. The bases are TGTGCCAGTAGTACCCGACAGGATTATGGCTACACCTTC. It encodes CASSTRQDYGYTF. This CDR3, with the reference TRBV19 and TRBJ1-2 proteins standing in past its ends, gives the full variable domain DGGITQSPKYLFRKEGQNVTLSCEQNLNHDAMYWYRQDPGQGLRLIYYSQIVNDFQKGDIAEGYSVSREKKESFPLTVTSAQKNPTAFYLCASSTRQDYGYTFGSGTRLTVV.